The 17 T cell receptor beta chains listed next were all sequenced from one sample in a study of metastatic and nonmetastatic thyroid tumors. Using MiXCR, TCRdb re-called clones from the PCR reads. The sample has tens of thousands of clones; approximately 15% are singletons. Every patient underwent thyroid surgery untreated. Sequencing was carried out using tumor tissue. The source of these receptors is a female donor with papillary thyroid cancer or a benign thyroid nodule (not recorded which). Some clones in this sample may be carry-over from other donors' samples.

About this clone: The germline gene is not matched at one end of the junction; a read error may be the cause. The identical CDR3 is also encoded by other nucleotide sequences in the sample. V is TRBV3-1 and J is TRBJ2-6; perhaps TRBD1 as D (7 bases). CDR3 length: 15 amino acids. Germline CDR1 is LGHDT and CDR2 is YNNKEL (reference sequence). CDR3 bases: TGCGCCAGCAGCCAAGATTTTCAGGGGGGCAACGTCCTTACTTTC. Protein sequence: CASSQDFQGGNVLTF. Drawing the rest from reference TRBV3-1 and TRBJ2-6, the complete variable domain is DTAVSQTPKYLVTQMGNDKSIKCEQNLGHDTMYWYKQDSKKFLKIMFSYNNKELIINETVPNRFSPKSPDKAHLNLHINSLELGDSAVYFCASSQDFQGGNVLTFGAGSRLTVL.

Many counts were recorded for this clone. The J gene is TRBJ2-2, the V gene TRBV7-6, with D possibly being TRBD1 (6 bases). V was trimmed by 3 bases and J by 5 bases, leaving 10 bases between them. The CDR3 is made up of 14 amino acids. Germline lookup yields CDR1 SGHVS and CDR2 FNYEAQ. The CDR3 nucleotides read TGTGCCAGCAGCTTCTCAGGGGTAACCGGGGAGCTGTTTTTT. Residues: CASSFSGVTGELFF. The entire variable domain, with the rest obtained from reference TRBV7-6 and TRBJ2-2, is as follows: GAGVSQSPRYKVTKRGQDVALRCDPISGHVSLYWYRQALGQGPEFLTYFNYEAQQDKSGLPNDRFSAERPEGSISTLTIQRTEQRDSAMYRCASSFSGVTGELFFGEGSRLTVL.

This clone was seen a handful of times. This sequence joins TRBV11-2 and TRBJ1-2, with D uncertain. The CDR3 has 13 residues. Trimming took 1 base from V and 7 from J, leaving 10 bases between them. Per germline, CDR1 SGHAT and CDR2 FQNNGV. For the CDR3, the DNA is TGTGCCAGCAGCTTAGGGGAGATTGGTGGCTACACCTTC. It translates to CASSLGEIGGYTF.

The table lists this clone with a few counts. This chain connects TRBV7-9 to TRBJ2-1; D unresolved. The V end lost 4 bases, the J end lost 12 bases, and 10 bases lay between the germline ends. The germline V gene has CDR1 SEHNR and CDR2 FQNEAQ (reference sequence). CDR3 length equals 11 residues. CDR3 sequence: CASSSLERQFF. DNA for the CDR3: TGTGCCAGCAGCTCCCTGGAGAGGCAGTTCTTC.

V and J are TRBV24-1 and TRBJ1-5, with TRBD1 matching over 8 bases. Per the germline V gene, CDR1 is KGHDR and CDR2 is SFDVKD. J gave up 12 bases and V 3 bases, and 6 bases lay outside the gene matches. This CDR3 spans 13 amino acids. Here the CDR3 reads CATSDTRTGNQHF. The CDR3 coding sequence is TGTGCCACCAGTGATACTCGGACAGGGAACCAGCATTTT.

This clone is medium-sized (0.01 to 0.1%). The rearrangement joins TRBV19 to TRBJ1-5; a weak D match, TRBD1 (6 bases). The CDR3 is made up of 15 amino acids. Germline-derived CDR1 and CDR2 are LNHDA and SQIVND (reference sequence). V dropped 7 bases and J dropped 5 bases, with 18 bases sitting between them. CDR3 in DNA: TGTGCCAGTACTCCCCCGGGGGGCGGAGATCAGCCCCAGCATTTT. Its translation: CASTPPGGGDQPQHF.

The genes are TRBV11-1 and TRBJ2-2, with 9 bases that match TRBD2. J lost 1 base, V lost 4 bases, and 13 bases had no gene match. The germline V gene has CDR1 SGHAT and CDR2 FQDESV (reference sequence). The CDR3 extends over 19 amino acids. The CDR3 bases are TGTGCCAGCAGCTCGTGGAGGGGTAGCGGGGGACAGAACACCGGGGAGCTGTTTTTT. This sequence encodes CASSSWRGSGGQNTGELFF.

The V gene is TRBV13, the J gene TRBJ2-6; possibly TRBD1 or TRBD2 for D (6 bases each). The CDR3 contains 17 residues. In germline, CDR1 is PRHDT, CDR2 FYEKMQ (reference sequence). Trimming stripped 3 bases from V and 3 bases from J, with 15 bases between. The CDR3 DNA reads TGTGCCAGCAGCTTCTCGGCTCGGGGGCGTGGGGCCAACGTCCTGACTTTC. Amino acid sequence: CASSFSARGRGANVLTF.

In this sample, this clone turned up many times. The chain is built from TRBV20-1 and TRBJ2-3, with a tentative D call TRBD2 (6 bases). Trimming cost V 0 bases and J 6 bases, with 16 bases left between them. The CDR3 has 15 amino acids. Germline CDR1 DFQATT, CDR2 SNEGSKA (reference sequence). This chain's CDR3 is CSARDRYGSLDTQYF. DNA for the CDR3: TGCAGTGCTAGAGATCGTTACGGGAGCCTTGATACGCAGTATTTT.

This clone has a handful of counts. This may come from a read error, since a much larger clone is one base off. CDR3 sequence: CASSVIVGGGYF. The DNA for the CDR3 is TGCGCCAGCAGTGTTATAGTGGGGGGAGGGTATTTT. The J gene is TRBJ2-3, the V gene TRBV10-2; D possibly corresponds to TRBD2 (6 bases). The CDR3 runs to 12 residues. Trimming removed 4 bases from V and 14 bases from J, with 16 bases in between. Germline assignment: CDR1 WSHSY and CDR2 SAAADI.

This clone has at least ten counts. This rearrangement joins TRBV11-2 to TRBJ1-1; a weak D match, TRBD1 (5 bases). CDR1 is SGHAT, CDR2 FQNNGV, per germline. The CDR3 has 13 amino acids. V was trimmed by 3 bases and J by 3 bases, leaving 8 bases between them. Here the CDR3 reads CASSLGEDTEAFF. CDR3 nucleotides: TGTGCCAGCAGCTTGGGGGAGGACACTGAAGCTTTCTTT.

This clone was counted at least ten times. Other DNA sequences within the sample encode an identical CDR3. This sequence joins TRBV5-1 and TRBJ2-3, with 8 positions matching TRBD1. CDR3 size: 16 residues. Germline loops: CDR1 SGHRS, CDR2 YFSETQ. J lost 0 bases, V lost 0 bases, and 3 bases had no gene match. CDR3 DNA: TGCGCCAGCAGCTTGGGGGGACAGGCCAGCACAGATACGCAGTATTTT. This encodes CASSLGGQASTDTQYF.

This clone has at least ten counts. The V call is TRBV12-3 or TRBV12-4, the J call TRBJ2-2; weak D call: TRBD1 (6 bases). The CDR3 sequence is 13 residues long. The V end lost 3 bases, the J end lost 5 bases, and 7 bases lay between the germline ends. CDR3 amino acids: CASSLRGTGELFF. CDR3 coding DNA: TGTGCCAGCAGTTTGAGGGGGACCGGGGAGCTGTTTTTT.

This clone was seen many times. A much larger clone lies a single base off, so this may be a read error. The genes are TRBV9 and TRBJ1-1, with D hard to call. Germline-derived CDR1 and CDR2 are SGDLS and YYNGEE. This CDR3 spans 12 amino acids. With 4 bases removed from V and 7 bases from J, the gap between germline ends came to 11 bases. This chain's CDR3 is CASSPSGLEAFF. For the CDR3, the DNA is TGTGCCAGCAGCCCCAGTGGCCTTGAAGCTTTCTTT.

This clone was found a few times. The germline gene is not matched at one end of the junction; a read error may be the cause. The chain is built from TRBV20-1 and TRBJ1-2; D gene ambiguous. The CDR3 consists of 11 residues. CDR1 is DFQATT, CDR2 SNEGSKA, per germline (reference sequence). CDR3 nucleotide sequence: TGCATCCCGACTAATAACTACGGCTACACCTTC. It specifies CIPTNNYGYTF.

This clone was seen ten or more times. The rearrangement uses TRBV6-1 and TRBJ2-3; no firm D call. Deletions cut 3 bases from V and 0 bases from J, with 10 bases between. This CDR3 is 15 amino acids long. Germline values: CDR1 MNHNS, CDR2 SASEGT. CDR3 amino acids: CASSELTRSTDTQYF. The CDR3 nucleotides read TGTGCCAGCAGTGAGTTGACAAGAAGCACAGATACGCAGTATTTT.

In its sample, this clone was seen many times. The gene calls are TRBV20-1 and TRBJ2-5; 8 bases align to TRBD2. There are 16 residues in the CDR3. With 1 base clipped from V and 3 bases from J, the junction kept 10 bases outside the gene matches. CDR1 and CDR2 from the germline V gene are DFQATT and SNEGSKA (reference sequence). In DNA, the CDR3 is TGCAGTGCTAGAGGGACTATCGGGGGGGAAAAAGAGACCCAGTACTTC. As protein: CSARGTIGGEKETQYF.